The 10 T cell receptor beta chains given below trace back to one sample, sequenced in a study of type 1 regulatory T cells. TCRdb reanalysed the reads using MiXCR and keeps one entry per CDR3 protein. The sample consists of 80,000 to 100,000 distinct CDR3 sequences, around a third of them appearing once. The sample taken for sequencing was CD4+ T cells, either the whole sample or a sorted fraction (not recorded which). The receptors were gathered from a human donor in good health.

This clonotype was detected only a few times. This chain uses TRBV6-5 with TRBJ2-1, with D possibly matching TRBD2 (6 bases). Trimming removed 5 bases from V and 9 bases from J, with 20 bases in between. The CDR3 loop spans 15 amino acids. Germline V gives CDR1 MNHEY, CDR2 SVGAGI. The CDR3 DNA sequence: TGTGCCAGCAGTCCCCCGGGAGTACCCCTCACTGAGCAGTTCTTC. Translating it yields CASSPPGVPLTEQFF.

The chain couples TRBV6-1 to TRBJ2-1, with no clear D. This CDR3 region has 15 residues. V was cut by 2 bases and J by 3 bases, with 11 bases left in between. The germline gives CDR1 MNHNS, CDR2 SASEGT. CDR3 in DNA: TGTGCCAGCAGTGAAAGCGTCCTCCTCTACAATGAGCAGTTCTTC. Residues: CASSESVLLYNEQFF.

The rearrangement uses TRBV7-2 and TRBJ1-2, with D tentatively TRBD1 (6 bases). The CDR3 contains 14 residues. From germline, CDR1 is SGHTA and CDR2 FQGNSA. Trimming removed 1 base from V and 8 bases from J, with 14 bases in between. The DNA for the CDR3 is TGTGCCAGCAGCTTAGACCGGGGGGCGGGAGGCTACACCTTC. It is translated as CASSLDRGAGGYTF.

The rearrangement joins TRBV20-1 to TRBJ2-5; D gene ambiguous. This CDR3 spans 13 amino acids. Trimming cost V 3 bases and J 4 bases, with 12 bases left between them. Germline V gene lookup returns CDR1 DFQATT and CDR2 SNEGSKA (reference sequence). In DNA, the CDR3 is TGCAGTGCTAGTGACCGCAGGAGAGAGACCCAGTACTTC. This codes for CSASDRRRETQYF.

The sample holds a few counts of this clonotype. CDR3 region: CASSLSDSPGADEQYF. CDR3 nucleotides: TGTGCCAGCAGCTTATCGGACAGCCCGGGGGCAGACGAGCAGTACTTC. V is TRBV7-9 and J is TRBJ2-7; the D gene could be TRBD1 or TRBD2 (6 bases each). V was shortened by 2 bases and J by 5 bases, with 19 bases between the two germline ends. Germline loops: CDR1 SEHNR, CDR2 FQNEAQ (reference sequence). The CDR3 spans 16 residues.

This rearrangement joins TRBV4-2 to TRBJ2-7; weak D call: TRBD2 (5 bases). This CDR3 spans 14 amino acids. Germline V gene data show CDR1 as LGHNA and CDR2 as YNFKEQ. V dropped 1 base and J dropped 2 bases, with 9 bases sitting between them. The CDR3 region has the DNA TGTGCCAGCAGCCAAGTAGAGGGTACCTACGAGCAGTACTTC. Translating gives CASSQVEGTYEQYF.

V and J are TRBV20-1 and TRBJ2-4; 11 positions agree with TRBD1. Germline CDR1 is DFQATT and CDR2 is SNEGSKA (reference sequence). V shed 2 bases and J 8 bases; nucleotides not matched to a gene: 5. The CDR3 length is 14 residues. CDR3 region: CSARIGTGGYIQYF. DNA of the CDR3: TGCAGTGCTAGAATAGGGACAGGGGGGTACATTCAGTACTTC.

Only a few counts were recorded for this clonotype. CDR3 residues: CASSEQGRTDTQYF. CDR3 in DNA: TGTGCCAGCAGCGAACAGGGGAGAACAGATACGCAGTATTTT. J is TRBJ2-3 and V is TRBV7-3; 7 bases align to TRBD1. With 5 bases clipped from V and 3 bases from J, the junction kept 5 bases outside the gene matches. The CDR3 runs 14 residues. Germline V lookup: CDR1 SGHTA, CDR2 FQGTGA.

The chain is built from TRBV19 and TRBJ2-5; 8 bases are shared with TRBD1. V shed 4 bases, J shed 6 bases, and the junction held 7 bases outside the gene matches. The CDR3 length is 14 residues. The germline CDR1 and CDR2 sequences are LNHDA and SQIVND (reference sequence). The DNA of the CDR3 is TGTGCCAGTAGTACAATCGACAGGGGCAAGACCCAGTACTTC. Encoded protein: CASSTIDRGKTQYF.

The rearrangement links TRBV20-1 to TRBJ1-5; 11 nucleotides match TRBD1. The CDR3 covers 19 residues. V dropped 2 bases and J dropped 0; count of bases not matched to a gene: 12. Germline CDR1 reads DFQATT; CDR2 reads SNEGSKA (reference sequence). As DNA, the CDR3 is TGCAGTGCTAGACCCAATTTGGGACAGGGGGAATATAGCAATCAGCCCCAGCATTTT. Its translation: CSARPNLGQGEYSNQPQHF.